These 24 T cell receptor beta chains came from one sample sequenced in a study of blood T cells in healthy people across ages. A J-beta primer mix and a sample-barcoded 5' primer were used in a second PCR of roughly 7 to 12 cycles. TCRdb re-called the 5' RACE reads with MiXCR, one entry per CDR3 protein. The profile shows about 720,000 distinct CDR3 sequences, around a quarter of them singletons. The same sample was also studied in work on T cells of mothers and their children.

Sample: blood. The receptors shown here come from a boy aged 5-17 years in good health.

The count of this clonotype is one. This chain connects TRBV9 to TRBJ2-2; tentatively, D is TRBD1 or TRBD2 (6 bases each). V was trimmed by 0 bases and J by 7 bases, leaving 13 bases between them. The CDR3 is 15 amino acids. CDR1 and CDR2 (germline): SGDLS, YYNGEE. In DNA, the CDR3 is TGTGCCAGCAGCGTAGAGGGGGGCCCGGGCGGGGAGCTGTTTTTT. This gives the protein CASSVEGGPGGELFF. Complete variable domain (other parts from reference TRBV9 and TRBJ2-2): DSGVTQTPKHLITATGQRVTLRCSPRSGDLSVYWYQQSLDQGLQFLIQYYNGEERAKGNILERFSAQQFPDLHSELNLSSLELGDSALYFCASSVEGGPGGELFFGEGSRLTVL.

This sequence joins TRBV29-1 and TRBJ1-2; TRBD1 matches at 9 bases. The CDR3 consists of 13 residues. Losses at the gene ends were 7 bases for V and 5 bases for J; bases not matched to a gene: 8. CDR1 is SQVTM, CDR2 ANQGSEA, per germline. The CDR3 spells CSAKGTGLYGYTF. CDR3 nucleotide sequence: TGCAGCGCAAAAGGGACAGGGCTTTATGGCTACACCTTC.

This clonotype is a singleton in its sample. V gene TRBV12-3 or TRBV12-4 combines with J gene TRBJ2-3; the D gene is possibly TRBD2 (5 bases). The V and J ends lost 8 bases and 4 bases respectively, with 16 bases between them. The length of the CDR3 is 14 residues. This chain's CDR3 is CASYSSILADTQYF. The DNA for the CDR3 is TGTGCCAGCTACTCTAGCATATTAGCAGATACGCAGTATTTT.

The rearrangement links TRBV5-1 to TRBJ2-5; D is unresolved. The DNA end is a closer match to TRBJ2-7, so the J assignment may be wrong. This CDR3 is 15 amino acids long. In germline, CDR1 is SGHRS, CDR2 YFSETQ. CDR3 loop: CASSSKEGSSYEQYF. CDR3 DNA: TGCGCCAGCAGCAGCAAAGAAGGAAGTTCCTACGAGCAGTACTTC.

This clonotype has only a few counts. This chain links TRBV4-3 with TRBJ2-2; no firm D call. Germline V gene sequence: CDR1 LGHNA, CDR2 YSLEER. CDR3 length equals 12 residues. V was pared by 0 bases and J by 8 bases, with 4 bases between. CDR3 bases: TGCGCCAGCAGCCAAGAACCAGGGGAGCTGTTTTTT. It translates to CASSQEPGELFF.

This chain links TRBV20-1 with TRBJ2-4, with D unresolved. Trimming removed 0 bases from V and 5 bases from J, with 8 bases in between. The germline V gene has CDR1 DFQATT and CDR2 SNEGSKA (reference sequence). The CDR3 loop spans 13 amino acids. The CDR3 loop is CSARDNWENIQYF. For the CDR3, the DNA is TGCAGTGCTAGAGACAATTGGGAAAACATTCAGTACTTC.

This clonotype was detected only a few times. CDR3 nucleotide sequence: TGCGCCAGCAGCCAAGATGGGAGCACACACAATGAGCAGTTCTTC. Translated, it gives CASSQDGSTHNEQFF. The chain carries TRBV4-3 and TRBJ2-1; D perhaps matches TRBD2 (5 bases). The CDR3 covers 15 residues. The V end lost 0 bases, the J end lost 5 bases, and 11 bases lay between the germline ends. In germline, CDR1 is LGHNA, CDR2 YSLEER.

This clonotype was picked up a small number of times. For the CDR3, the DNA is TGTGCCAGCAGTTTAATGAGCGGGAATGAGCAGTTCTTC. This sequence encodes CASSLMSGNEQFF. The chain links TRBV27 to TRBJ2-1; a weak D match, TRBD2 (6 bases). The CDR3 contains 13 residues. Looked up from germline, CDR1 is MNHEY and CDR2 is SMNVEV (reference sequence). V was trimmed by 2 bases and J by 7 bases, leaving 9 bases between them.

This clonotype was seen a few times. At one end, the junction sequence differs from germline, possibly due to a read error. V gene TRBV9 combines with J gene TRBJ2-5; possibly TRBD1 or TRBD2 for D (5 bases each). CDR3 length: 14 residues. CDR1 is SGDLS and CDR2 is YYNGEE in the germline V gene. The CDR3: CASSAPRDQETQCF. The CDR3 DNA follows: TGTGCCAGCAGCGCTCCTAGGGACCAAGAGACCCAGTGCTTC. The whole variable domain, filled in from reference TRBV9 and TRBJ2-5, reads DSGVTQTPKHLITATGQRVTLRCSPRSGDLSVYWYQQSLDQGLQFLIQYYNGEERAKGNILERFSAQQFPDLHSELNLSSLELGDSALYFCASSAPRDQETQCFGPGTRLLVL.

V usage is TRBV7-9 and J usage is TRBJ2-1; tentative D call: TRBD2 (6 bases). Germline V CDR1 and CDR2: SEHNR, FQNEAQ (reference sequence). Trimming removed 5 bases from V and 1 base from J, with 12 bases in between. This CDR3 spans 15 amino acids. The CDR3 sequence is CASSASEYSYNEQFF. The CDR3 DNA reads TGTGCCAGCAGCGCTAGCGAGTATTCCTACAATGAGCAGTTCTTC.

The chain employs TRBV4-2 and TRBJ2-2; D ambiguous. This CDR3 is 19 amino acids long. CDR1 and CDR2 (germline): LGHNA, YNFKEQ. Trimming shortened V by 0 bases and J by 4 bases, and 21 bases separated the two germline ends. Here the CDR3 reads CASSQDFSSVQRPTGELFF. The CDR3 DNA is TGTGCCAGCAGCCAAGATTTTAGTTCTGTGCAGCGTCCCACCGGGGAGCTGTTTTTT.

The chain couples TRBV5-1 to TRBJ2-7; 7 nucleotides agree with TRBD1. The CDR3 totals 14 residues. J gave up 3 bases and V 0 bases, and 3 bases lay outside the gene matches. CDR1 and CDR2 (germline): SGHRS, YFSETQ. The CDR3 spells CASSLEAGGYEQYF. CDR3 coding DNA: TGCGCCAGCAGCTTGGAAGCAGGGGGCTACGAGCAGTACTTC.

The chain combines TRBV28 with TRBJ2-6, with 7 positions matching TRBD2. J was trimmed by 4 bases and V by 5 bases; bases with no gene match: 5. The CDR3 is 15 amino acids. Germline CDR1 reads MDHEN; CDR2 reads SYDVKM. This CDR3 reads CASSKGEGGANVLTF. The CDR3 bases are TGTGCCAGCAGTAAAGGGGAGGGAGGGGCCAACGTCCTGACTTTC.

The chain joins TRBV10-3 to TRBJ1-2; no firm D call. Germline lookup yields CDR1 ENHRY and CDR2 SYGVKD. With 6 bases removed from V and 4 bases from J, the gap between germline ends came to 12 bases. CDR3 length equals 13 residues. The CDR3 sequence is CAIRADISYGYTF. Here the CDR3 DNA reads TGTGCCATCAGGGCTGACATTAGCTATGGCTACACCTTC.

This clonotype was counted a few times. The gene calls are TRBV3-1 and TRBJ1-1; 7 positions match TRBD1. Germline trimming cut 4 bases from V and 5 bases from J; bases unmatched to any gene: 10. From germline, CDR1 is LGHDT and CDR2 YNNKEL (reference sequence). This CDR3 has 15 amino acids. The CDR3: CASSRGRGRGTEAFF. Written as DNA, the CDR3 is TGTGCCAGCAGCCGCGGAAGGGGGCGTGGGACTGAAGCTTTCTTT.

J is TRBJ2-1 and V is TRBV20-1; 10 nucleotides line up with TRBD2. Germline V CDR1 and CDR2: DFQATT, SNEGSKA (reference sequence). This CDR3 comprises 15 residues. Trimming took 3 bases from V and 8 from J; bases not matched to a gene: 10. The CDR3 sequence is CSASPPGLARDEQFF. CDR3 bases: TGCAGTGCTAGCCCACCGGGACTAGCGCGTGATGAGCAGTTCTTC.

CDR3 loop: CASSLSWGRASPLHF. For the CDR3, the DNA is TGTGCCAGCAGTTTAAGTTGGGGTAGGGCCTCACCCCTCCACTTT. V and J are TRBV27 and TRBJ1-6; D gene unclear. The CDR3 extends over 15 amino acids. From germline, CDR1 is MNHEY and CDR2 SMNVEV (reference sequence). V gave up 2 bases and J gave up 10 bases, with 15 bases separating them.

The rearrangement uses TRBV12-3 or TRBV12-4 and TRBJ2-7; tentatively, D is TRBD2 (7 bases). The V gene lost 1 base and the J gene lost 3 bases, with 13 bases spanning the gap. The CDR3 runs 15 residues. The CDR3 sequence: CASSLERGAFYEQYF. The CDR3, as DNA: TGTGCCAGCAGTTTAGAACGGGGGGCTTTCTACGAGCAGTACTTC.

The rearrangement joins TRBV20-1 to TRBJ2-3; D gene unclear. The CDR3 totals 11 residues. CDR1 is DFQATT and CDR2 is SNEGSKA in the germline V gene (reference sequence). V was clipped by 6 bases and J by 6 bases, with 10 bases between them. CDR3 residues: CSAPLKDTQYF. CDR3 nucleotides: TGCAGTGCCCCACTTAAGGATACGCAGTATTTT.

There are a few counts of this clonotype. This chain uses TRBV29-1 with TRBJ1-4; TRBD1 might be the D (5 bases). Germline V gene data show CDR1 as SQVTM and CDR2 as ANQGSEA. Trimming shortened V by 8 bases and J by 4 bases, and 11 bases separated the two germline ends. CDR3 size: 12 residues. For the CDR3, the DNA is TGCAGCCACCGAGGGGATAATGAAAAACTGTTTTTT. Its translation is CSHRGDNEKLFF.

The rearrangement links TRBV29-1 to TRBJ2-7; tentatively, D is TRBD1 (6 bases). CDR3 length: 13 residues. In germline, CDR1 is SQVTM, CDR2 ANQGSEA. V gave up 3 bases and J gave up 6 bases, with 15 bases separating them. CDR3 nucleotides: TGCAGCGTTGAGGGTACGTGGGGGCTCGAGCAGTACTTC. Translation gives CSVEGTWGLEQYF.

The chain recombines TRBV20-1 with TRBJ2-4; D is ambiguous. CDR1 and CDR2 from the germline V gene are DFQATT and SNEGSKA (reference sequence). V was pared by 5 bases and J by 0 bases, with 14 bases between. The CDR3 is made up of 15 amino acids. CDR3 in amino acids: CSAQDGALAKNIQYF. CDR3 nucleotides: TGCAGTGCTCAGGACGGAGCCCTAGCCAAAAACATTCAGTACTTC.

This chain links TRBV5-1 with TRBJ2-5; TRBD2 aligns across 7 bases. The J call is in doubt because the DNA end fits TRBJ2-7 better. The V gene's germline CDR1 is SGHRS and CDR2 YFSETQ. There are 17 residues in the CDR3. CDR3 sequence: CASSLVGGDYRSYEQYF. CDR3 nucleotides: TGCGCCAGCAGCTTGGTCGGAGGGGACTACCGTTCCTACGAGCAGTACTTC.

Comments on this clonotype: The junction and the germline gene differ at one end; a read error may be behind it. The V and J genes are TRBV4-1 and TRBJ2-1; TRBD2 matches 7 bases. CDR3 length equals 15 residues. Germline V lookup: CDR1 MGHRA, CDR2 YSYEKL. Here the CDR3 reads CASSQDQRDHNEQFF. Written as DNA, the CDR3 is TGCGCCAGCAGTCAAGATCAGCGGGACCACAATGAGCAGTTCTTC.